The 8 T cell receptor beta chains reported below all come from one sample, sequenced in a study of T cells after yellow fever vaccination. TCRdb used MiXCR to reprocess the 5' RACE reads, holding one entry per CDR3 protein. This table has about 74,000 distinct CDR3 sequences, roughly 6.9% appearing once. This specimen was CD8+ T cells sorted from PBMCs, taken 5 to 6 days after the first yellow fever vaccination. These receptors were taken from a man aged 18 to 29 who received the YFV17D yellow fever vaccine.

There are many counts of this clonotype. The chain combines TRBV12-3 or TRBV12-4 with TRBJ1-2; 8 nucleotides line up with TRBD1. This CDR3 spans 13 amino acids. The trim removed 6 bases at V and 7 bases at J, leaving 7 bases unmatched. CDR3 amino acids: CASSPGQASGYTF. The CDR3 nucleotides are TGTGCCAGCAGCCCGGGACAGGCCTCTGGCTACACCTTC.

This clonotype was picked up many times. The chain employs TRBV6-1 and TRBJ2-3; D is perhaps TRBD1 (5 bases). The CDR3 is 13 residues long. CDR1 is MNHNS, CDR2 SASEGT, per germline. V was cut by 6 bases and J by 0 bases, with 7 bases left in between. The CDR3 coding sequence is TGTGCCAGCAGGGACATCAGCACAGATACGCAGTATTTT. Translation gives CASRDISTDTQYF.

The V gene is TRBV4-2, the J gene TRBJ2-3; the match to TRBD1 covers 9 bases. With V trimmed by 3 bases and J by 4 bases, 8 bases remained unmatched. This CDR3 contains 16 residues. The V gene's germline CDR1 is LGHNA and CDR2 YNFKEQ. The CDR3 loop is CASSQSSQGAADTQYF. The CDR3 nucleotides are TGTGCCAGCAGCCAGTCCTCACAGGGGGCGGCAGATACGCAGTATTTT.

This clonotype is a singleton in its sample. A much more abundant neighbour one base away suggests this may be a read error. J is TRBJ2-1 and V is TRBV6-2 or TRBV6-3; D is perhaps TRBD2 (5 bases). The CDR3 consists of 16 residues. Germline lookup yields CDR1 MNHEY and CDR2 SVGEGT. V dropped 5 bases and J dropped 7 bases, with 21 bases sitting between them. Written as DNA, the CDR3 is TGTGCCAGCAGTGTCCTTGGTATCGGGGTTATGAATGAGCAGTTCTTC. This gives the protein CASSVLGIGVMNEQFF.

This clonotype was recorded many times. The gene calls are TRBV3-1 and TRBJ1-6; D uncertain. Germline V lookup: CDR1 LGHDT, CDR2 YNNKEL (reference sequence). With 1 base removed from V and 12 bases from J, the gap between germline ends came to 7 bases. This CDR3 has 12 amino acids. The CDR3, as DNA: TGTGCCAGCAGCCAAGGGGTTAGACCCCTCCACTTT. As protein: CASSQGVRPLHF.

The V call is TRBV4-3, the J call TRBJ2-2; 7 positions agree with TRBD1. The CDR3 has 17 residues. Germline assignment: CDR1 LGHNA and CDR2 YSLEER. With V trimmed by 0 bases and J by 1 base, 5 bases remained unmatched. The chain's CDR3 is CASSQESRTGNTGELFF. CDR3 in DNA: TGCGCCAGCAGCCAAGAGTCCCGGACAGGGAACACCGGGGAGCTGTTTTTT.

This chain joins TRBV12-3 or TRBV12-4 and TRBJ2-3; 8 nucleotides agree with TRBD2. V lost 4 bases and J lost 9; bases outside the gene matches: 6. CDR3 size: 13 residues. The CDR3 reads CASSSPIAGTQYF. Written as DNA, the CDR3 is TGTGCCAGCAGTTCACCTATAGCGGGGACGCAGTATTTT.

The chain links TRBV7-9 to TRBJ2-2; possibly TRBD1 or TRBD2 for D (7 bases each). In germline, CDR1 is SEHNR, CDR2 FQNEAQ (reference sequence). CDR3 length: 14 amino acids. Trimming pared 2 bases from V and 6 bases from J, leaving 10 bases between. The CDR3 bases are TGTGCCAGCAGCTTACCAGGGGGGGCCGGGGAGCTGTTTTTT. Translated, it gives CASSLPGGAGELFF. Full variable domain (remainder filled in from reference TRBV7-9 and TRBJ2-2): DTGVSQNPRHKITKRGQNVTFRCDPISEHNRLYWYRQTLGQGPEFLTYFQNEAQLEKSRLLSDRFSAERPKGSFSTLEIQRTEQGDSAMYLCASSLPGGAGELFFGEGSRLTVL.